The T cell receptor (beta chain) under discussion was sequenced for a study of cytomegalovirus exposure and HLA in healthy donors. Concerning this clone: The antigen is unknown.

The CDR3 consists of 13 residues. Trimming cost V 4 bases and J 1 base, with 10 bases left between them. The V gene's germline CDR1 is GTSNPN and CDR2 SVGIG (reference sequence). The PCR was carried out with 60 Vbeta primers and 13 Jbeta primers. This table comes from immunoSEQ multiplex PCR, and its TCRdb copy is limited to in-frame clones, with some not included. The repertoire holds 150,000 to 170,000 clones, with roughly 74% as singletons. Study observations and caveats: Researchers reported from a later analysis that most CMV-associated TCR beta chains appeared HLA-restricted. CMV serostatus was the sole immune exposure data available. Cytomegalovirus association was listed for around 170 TCR beta chains. Productive status was seen about 90% or about 30% of the time for most TCR beta V segments in an earlier analysis.

Sequencing input: PBMCs. The receptor comes from a man aged 18-30 years in good health and CMV-seronegative. J is TRBJ1-1 and V is TRBV30, with a possible D match to TRBD1 (5 bases). The CDR3 DNA is TGTGCCTGGACCTTACAGGAGAACACTGAAGCTTTCTTT. Translation: CAWTLQENTEAFF. The full variable domain, with the rest looked up from reference TRBV30 and TRBJ1-1, is SQTIHQWPATLVQPVGSPLSLECTVEGTSNPNLYWYRQAAGRGLQLLFYSVGIGQISSEVPQNLSASRPQDRQFILSSKKLLLSDSGFYLCAWTLQENTEAFFGQGTRLTVV.